The 16 T cell receptor beta chains presented below share a single source sample, sequenced in a study of blood T cell repertoires in COVID-19. Here immunoSEQ multiplex PCR was the method, and the copy in TCRdb shows in-frame clones only, minus some. Of 300,000 to 350,000 clones in the sample, around 87% were seen once. Sequencing was carried out using PBMCs or T cells enriched from blood (not recorded which). These receptors originate from a woman younger than 35 with acute COVID-19.

The chain has TRBV19 and TRBJ2-5, with no clear D. The V and J ends lost 5 bases and 0 bases respectively, with 16 bases between them. Germline V gene sequence: CDR1 LNHDA, CDR2 SQIVND (reference sequence). The CDR3 consists of 16 residues. CDR3 sequence reads: CASSQAVTLYQETQYF. The CDR3 DNA follows: TGTGCCAGTAGTCAGGCAGTTACTTTGTACCAAGAGACCCAGTACTTC.

The rearrangement uses TRBV19 and TRBJ2-3; a weak D match, TRBD2 (6 bases). Trimming took off 5 bases at V and 1 base at J, with 13 bases between the two ends. This CDR3 spans 15 amino acids. Germline V gene sequence: CDR1 LNHDA, CDR2 SQIVND (reference sequence). The CDR3: CASSLQEGGTDTQYF. The CDR3 region has the DNA TGTGCCAGTAGTTTACAGGAGGGAGGCACAGATACGCAGTATTTT.

V is TRBV21-1 and J is TRBJ2-3; the table calls TRBD2, which could not be checked here. TRBV21-1 is given as a pseudogene. CDR3 size: 12 residues. The chain's CDR3 is CASIPSTDTQYF. The CDR3 DNA follows: TGTGCCAGCATCCCTAGCACAGATACGCAGTATTTT.

This chain connects TRBV1 to TRBJ2-2; the listed D gene, TRBD1, was not tested against the DNA. TRBV1 is flagged as a pseudogene. The CDR3 contains 16 residues. This CDR3 reads CTSSQPRGPSTGELFF. CDR3 nucleotide sequence: TGCACCAGCAGCCAACCCAGGGGCCCGAGCACCGGGGAGCTGTTTTTT.

V gene TRBV6-5 combines with J gene TRBJ2-1; D may be TRBD2 (6 bases). Germline values: CDR1 MNHEY, CDR2 SVGAGI. Trimming removed 0 bases from V and 6 bases from J, with 15 bases in between. The CDR3 covers 16 residues. CDR3: CASSYSAGILPNEQFF. The CDR3 region has the DNA TGTGCCAGCAGTTACTCTGCGGGAATCCTGCCCAATGAGCAGTTCTTC.

V is TRBV5-4 and J is TRBJ2-7; 12 bases match TRBD2. V trimming: 0 bases; J trimming: 1 base; junction bases outside the gene matches: 2. From germline, CDR1 is SGHNT and CDR2 YYREEE (reference sequence). The CDR3 spans 16 residues. The CDR3 is CASSLAGTSGSYEQYF. The CDR3 DNA reads TGTGCCAGCAGCTTGGCCGGGACTAGCGGGTCCTACGAGCAGTACTTC.

V is TRBV10-3 and J is TRBJ2-7; a weak D match, TRBD1 (6 bases). The CDR3 sequence is 13 residues long. The V and J ends lost 8 bases and 2 bases respectively, with 13 bases between them. Germline V gene data show CDR1 as ENHRY and CDR2 as SYGVKD. The CDR3 spells CAIRRDTAYEQYF. In nucleotides, the CDR3 is TGTGCCATCCGCCGGGACACCGCCTACGAGCAGTACTTC.

The chain employs TRBV7-9 and TRBJ2-2, with 11 bases fitting TRBD2. Trimming cost V 5 bases and J 2 bases; bases outside gene matches: 10. The CDR3 is 18 residues long. CDR1 SEHNR and CDR2 FQNEAQ come from the germline V gene (reference sequence). CDR3 nucleotides: TGTGCCAGCAGCCTCCTCCCGGGGACTAGCGGTAACACCGGGGAGCTGTTTTTT. Its protein is CASSLLPGTSGNTGELFF.

This clone was seen a single time. The chain couples TRBV29-1 to TRBJ1-1; possible D gene TRBD1, 6 bases. CDR3 size: 18 residues. From germline, CDR1 is SQVTM and CDR2 ANQGSEA. V shed 3 bases and J shed 1 base, with 24 bases lying between them. CDR3 sequence reads: CSVEAITGSGGENTEAFF. In nucleotides, the CDR3 is TGCAGCGTTGAGGCAATTACAGGGTCTGGCGGAGAGAACACTGAAGCTTTCTTT.

The V and J genes are TRBV9 and TRBJ2-1; 11 nucleotides agree with TRBD1. This CDR3 contains 19 residues. V lost 0 bases to trimming and J lost 0 bases; unmatched junction nucleotides: 8. CDR1 SGDLS and CDR2 YYNGEE come from the germline V gene. For the CDR3, the DNA is TGTGCCAGCAGCGTAGCTAAGGACAGGGGGCCAAGCTCCTACAATGAGCAGTTCTTC. It yields the protein CASSVAKDRGPSSYNEQFF.

The chain has TRBV2 and TRBJ2-3; no definite D call. Germline-derived CDR1 and CDR2 are SNHLY and FYNNEI. This CDR3 has 14 residues. V was clipped by 7 bases and J by 2 bases, with 13 bases between them. CDR3 bases: TGTGCCAGCACATCCTCGCGGCTCACAGATACGCAGTATTTT. As protein: CASTSSRLTDTQYF.

This clone came up once. J is TRBJ1-1 and V is TRBV11-3; 11 bases are shared with TRBD1. V lost 8 bases to trimming and J lost 5 bases; unmatched junction nucleotides: 1. CDR1 is SGHNT and CDR2 is YENEEA in the germline V gene. The CDR3 contains 12 residues. The CDR3 reads CASGDRGTEAFF. The CDR3 coding sequence is TGTGCCAGCGGGGACAGGGGGACTGAAGCTTTCTTT.

This clone was picked up one time. The CDR3 DNA is TGTGCCAGCAGTGAAAGTTGGCAGGGGATAAACGAGCAGTACTTC. It specifies CASSESWQGINEQYF. V gene TRBV2 combines with J gene TRBJ2-7; tentative D call: TRBD1 (6 bases). The CDR3 has 15 residues. CDR1 SNHLY and CDR2 FYNNEI come from the germline V gene. The V end was cut by 2 bases, the J end by 5 bases, with 16 bases between.

This rearrangement joins TRBV7-3 to TRBJ1-1; D remains ambiguous. CDR1 SGHTA and CDR2 FQGTGA come from the germline V gene. There are 13 residues in the CDR3. V was cut by 2 bases and J by 6 bases, with 10 bases left in between. CDR3 protein: CASSLDEGAEAFF. The CDR3 DNA is TGTGCCAGCAGCTTAGATGAGGGCGCTGAAGCTTTCTTT.

This chain connects TRBV4-2 to TRBJ2-2; D possibly corresponds to TRBD1 (6 bases). This CDR3 spans 17 amino acids. Germline CDR1 and CDR2: LGHNA and YNFKEQ. Deletions cut 0 bases from V and 4 bases from J, with 15 bases between. As DNA, the CDR3 is TGTGCCAGCAGCCAAGAGCGCCGGCAGGGGATCACCGGGGAGCTGTTTTTT. Protein sequence: CASSQERRQGITGELFF.

This clone was seen a few times. The chain uses TRBV9 and TRBJ2-5; D perhaps matches TRBD1 (6 bases). V was trimmed by 4 bases and J by 0 bases, leaving 16 bases between them. The V gene's germline CDR1 is SGDLS and CDR2 YYNGEE. The CDR3 runs to 16 residues. The CDR3 spells CASSPSWTEYQETQYF. The CDR3 region has the DNA TGTGCCAGCAGCCCTTCGTGGACAGAGTACCAAGAGACCCAGTACTTC. The full variable domain, in which reference TRBV9 and TRBJ2-5 provide the parts outside the CDR3, is DSGVTQTPKHLITATGQRVTLRCSPRSGDLSVYWYQQSLDQGLQFLIQYYNGEERAKGNILERFSAQQFPDLHSELNLSSLELGDSALYFCASSPSWTEYQETQYFGPGTRLLVL.